Listed here are 17 T cell receptor beta chains from one sample, sequenced in a study of human T cells and chemical hapten exposure. Time point indicated: patch test 1, 2 weeks after DPC sensitization. As to treatment: therapeutic diphenylcyclopropenone sensitization with weekly scalp DPC. TCRdb re-analysed the RACE reads in MiXCR, keeping a single row per CDR3 protein. This table holds roughly 200,000 distinct CDR3 sequences, around 24% found once. The starting material was whole blood, obtained in connection with sensitization to the hapten diphenylcyclopropenone (DPC). The receptors derive from a woman aged 50 to 60 with alopecia areata. Some clones in this sample may be carry-over from other donors' samples.

The chain couples TRBV4-2 to TRBJ2-7; no definite D call. The CDR3 is 13 residues long. The V end was cut by 0 bases, the J end by 3 bases, with 6 bases between. Germline V gives CDR1 LGHNA, CDR2 YNFKEQ. The CDR3 protein is CASSQDRYYEQYF. CDR3 nucleotide sequence: TGTGCCAGCAGCCAAGACAGATACTACGAGCAGTACTTC.

The chain joins TRBV19 to TRBJ1-2, with D possibly being TRBD1 (5 bases). V gave up 3 bases and J gave up 6 bases, with 14 bases separating them. The CDR3 has 14 residues. Looked up from germline, CDR1 is LNHDA and CDR2 is SQIVND (reference sequence). The CDR3 region is CASSILGPSHGYTF. DNA of the CDR3: TGTGCCAGTAGTATTTTGGGACCATCTCATGGCTACACCTTC. Combining the CDR3 with reference TRBV19 and TRBJ1-2 gives the whole variable domain DGGITQSPKYLFRKEGQNVTLSCEQNLNHDAMYWYRQDPGQGLRLIYYSQIVNDFQKGDIAEGYSVSREKKESFPLTVTSAQKNPTAFYLCASSILGPSHGYTFGSGTRLTVV.

The CDR3, as DNA: TGCGCCAGCAGCTTCGATGTTACTGGGGCCAACGTCCTGACTTTC. It yields the protein CASSFDVTGANVLTF. The chain is built from TRBV5-1 and TRBJ2-6; D is uncertain. Germline CDR1 SGHRS, CDR2 YFSETQ. The CDR3 is 15 residues long. V shed 2 bases and J shed 2 bases, with 8 bases lying between them.

As concerns this clonotype: Here the CDR3 omits its conserved ending phenylalanine or tryptophan, so a read error is the likely source. It is unclear where the CDR3 begins or ends on the DNA, so no DNA is shown, and the CDR3 is as TCRdb lists it. The V and J genes are TRBV2 and TRBJ2-5; the tabulated D call, TRBD1, remains unverified against the DNA. The CDR3 is made up of 12 amino acids, end residues included. Germline CDR1 reads SNHLY; CDR2 reads FYNNEI. The CDR3 loop is CASSDFGQGPRP.

This clonotype was found a few times. The CDR3 region is CASSPPALETQYF. The DNA of the CDR3 is TGTGCCAGCAGTCCTCCGGCTCTGGAGACCCAGTACTTC. The chain uses TRBV28 and TRBJ2-5; D is ambiguous. This CDR3 is built from 13 residues. Germline V gene sequence: CDR1 MDHEN, CDR2 SYDVKM. Trimming took 5 bases from V and 5 from J, leaving 12 bases between them.

This clonotype was counted a few times. The rearrangement links TRBV29-1 to TRBJ1-4; D gene ambiguous. The V end was cut by 0 bases, the J end by 3 bases, with 11 bases between. Germline loops: CDR1 SQVTM, CDR2 ANQGSEA. The CDR3 is 15 residues long. The CDR3 DNA follows: TGCAGCGTTGAAGATCCCGGGGTATCTAATGAAAAACTGTTTTTT. It codes for CSVEDPGVSNEKLFF.

The J gene is TRBJ2-3, the V gene TRBV7-9; D may be TRBD1 (5 bases). The CDR3 spans 15 residues. Germline V gene data show CDR1 as SEHNR and CDR2 as FQNEAQ (reference sequence). The V and J ends lost 2 bases and 0 bases respectively, with 9 bases between them. The CDR3 protein is CASSLSQGSTDTQYF. CDR3 in DNA: TGTGCCAGCAGCTTATCCCAGGGCAGCACAGATACGCAGTATTTT.

The genes are TRBV12-3 or TRBV12-4 and TRBJ2-1, with unresolved D. The V end lost 2 bases, the J end lost 6 bases, and 8 bases lay between the germline ends. The CDR3 is 13 residues long. This CDR3 reads CASSLNLPNEQFF. CDR3 DNA sequence: TGTGCCAGCAGTTTAAACTTGCCCAATGAGCAGTTCTTC.

In this sample, this clonotype turned up a few times. J is TRBJ1-5 and V is TRBV3-1, with 11 bases matching TRBD1. The V gene end was trimmed by 4 bases and the J gene end by 2 bases; junction bases not matched to a gene: 7. This CDR3 region has 17 residues. Germline V gene sequence: CDR1 LGHDT, CDR2 YNNKEL (reference sequence). The CDR3 region is CASSPGQGAAGNQPQHF. The DNA for the CDR3 is TGTGCCAGCAGCCCCGGACAGGGGGCCGCGGGCAATCAGCCCCAGCATTTT.

This clonotype appeared a few times. The V call is TRBV7-2, the J call TRBJ2-1, with 9 bases lining up with TRBD1. The CDR3 spans 13 residues. J gave up 9 bases and V 4 bases, and 4 bases lay outside the gene matches. Per germline, CDR1 SGHTA and CDR2 FQGNSA. The CDR3 region is CASSSQGAREQFF. The CDR3 nucleotides read TGTGCCAGCAGCTCACAGGGGGCGCGTGAGCAGTTCTTC.

This clonotype was detected only a few times. The J gene is TRBJ2-1, the V gene TRBV5-4; perhaps TRBD2 as D (6 bases). This CDR3 comprises 15 residues. V was pared by 4 bases and J by 7 bases, with 18 bases between. Germline V gene data show CDR1 as SGHNT and CDR2 as YYREEE (reference sequence). CDR3 in amino acids: CASSPAGTLSNEQFF. The CDR3 nucleotides read TGTGCCAGCAGCCCGGCGGGGACCCTCAGTAATGAGCAGTTCTTC.

V is TRBV23-1 and J is TRBJ2-1, with 11 positions matching TRBD2. TRBV23-1 qualifies as an ORF whose function is uncertain. This CDR3 comprises 14 residues. CDR3 region: CVAGGHPSYNEQFF. The CDR3 coding sequence is TGCGTAGCGGGGGGGCATCCTTCCTACAATGAGCAGTTCTTC.

This clonotype was observed a handful of times. The chain employs TRBV20-1 and TRBJ2-5; D is tentatively TRBD1 or TRBD2 (5 bases each). The V gene lost 6 bases and the J gene lost 1 base, with 21 bases spanning the gap. Germline CDR1 is DFQATT and CDR2 is SNEGSKA (reference sequence). CDR3 length equals 16 residues. The CDR3 region is CSAQPGTTGPQETQYF. The CDR3 nucleotides are TGCAGTGCCCAACCGGGAACAACAGGACCCCAAGAGACCCAGTACTTC.

For the CDR3, the DNA is TGTGCCAGCAGGGGGGACAGTAACTATGGCTACACCTTC. Protein: CASRGDSNYGYTF. This chain uses TRBV2 with TRBJ1-2, with 7 bases aligning to TRBD1. Germline V lookup: CDR1 SNHLY, CDR2 FYNNEI. This CDR3 has 13 residues. V trimming: 6 bases; J trimming: 1 base; junction bases outside the gene matches: 2.

This chain connects TRBV29-1 to TRBJ2-3, with TRBD2 as a possible D gene (6 bases). CDR3 size: 12 residues. Trimming removed 7 bases from V and 5 bases from J, with 13 bases in between. In germline, CDR1 is SQVTM, CDR2 ANQGSEA. CDR3 in amino acids: CSARDSGDTQYF. The CDR3 bases are TGCAGCGCCCGGGACTCCGGAGATACGCAGTATTTT.

This clonotype was seen a few times. V gene TRBV20-1 combines with J gene TRBJ2-1; 7 nucleotides align to TRBD2. This CDR3 is built from 15 residues. Germline loops: CDR1 DFQATT, CDR2 SNEGSKA (reference sequence). The trim removed 4 bases at V and 0 bases at J, leaving 6 bases unmatched. This CDR3 is CSAISSGTSYNEQFF. The CDR3 DNA reads as TGCAGTGCTATTTCCAGCGGGACCTCCTACAATGAGCAGTTCTTC.

DNA for the CDR3: TGCAGCGCCTCACAGGGGGCGGGGTACAATGAGCAGTTCTTC. Residues: CSASQGAGYNEQFF. This chain uses TRBV29-1 with TRBJ2-1, with 9 bases matching TRBD1. CDR1 is SQVTM and CDR2 is ANQGSEA in the germline V gene. The V gene end was trimmed by 7 bases and the J gene end by 4 bases; junction bases not matched to a gene: 8. The CDR3 loop spans 14 amino acids.